This T cell receptor beta chain was documented in a study of metastatic and nonmetastatic thyroid tumors. Study summary: Where malignant and benign thyroid patients were concerned, repertoires were compared across blood and tumor or nodule tissue.

Nobody among the patients had been given any treatment before thyroid surgery. Only one count was recorded for this clone. TCRdb reassembled clones from the PCR reads with MiXCR. The table includes 20,000 to 25,000 clones, approximately 12% detected once. CDR3 size: 14 residues. Trimming shortened V by 6 bases and J by 10 bases, and 16 bases separated the two germline ends. Germline V gene sequence: CDR1 ENHRY, CDR2 SYGVKD. The genes are TRBV10-3 and TRBJ1-6; a possible D gene is TRBD1 (5 bases). Sequences were obtained from blood. The TCR sequence derives from a female donor with papillary thyroid cancer or a benign thyroid nodule (not recorded which). Some clones in this sample may be carry-over from other donors' samples. CDR3 region: CAIRGDGDGSPLHF. CDR3 sequence (DNA): TGTGCCATCAGGGGGGACGGCGACGGGTCACCCCTCCACTTT.